This TCR beta chain was sequenced in a study of identical twins. One entry per CDR3 protein, called by TCRdb with MiXCR from the 5' RACE reads. The sample lists 400,000 to 650,000 distinct CDR3 sequences; 20% to 25% were seen once. CDR3 length: 12 residues. The germline V gene has CDR1 DFQATT and CDR2 SNEGSKA (reference sequence). V gave up 5 bases and J gave up 4 bases, with 12 bases separating them. A further study also used this sample, focusing on T cells expressing NK-cell markers.

The specimen sequenced was CD4+ T cells sorted from blood. The sequence was collected from a woman aged 18 to 35 in good health. This chain links TRBV20-1 with TRBJ2-7; no firm D call. CDR3: CSAVPQVYEQYF. For the CDR3, the DNA is TGCAGTGCTGTGCCCCAGGTGTACGAGCAGTACTTC.